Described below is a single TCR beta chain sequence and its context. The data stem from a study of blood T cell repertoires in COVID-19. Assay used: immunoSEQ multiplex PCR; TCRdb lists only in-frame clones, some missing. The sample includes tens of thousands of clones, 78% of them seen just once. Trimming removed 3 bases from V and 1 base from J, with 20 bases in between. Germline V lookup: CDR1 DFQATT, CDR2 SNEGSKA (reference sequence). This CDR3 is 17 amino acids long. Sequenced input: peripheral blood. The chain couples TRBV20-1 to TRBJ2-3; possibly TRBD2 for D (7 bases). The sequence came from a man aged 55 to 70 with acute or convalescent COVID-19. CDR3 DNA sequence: TGCAGTGCTAGTATTCCGCGGGGGCGGCGGGGCACAGATACGCAGTATTTT. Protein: CSASIPRGRRGTDTQYF.